These 24 T cell receptor beta chains originate from one sample sequenced in a study of tumour-infiltrating T cells in Burkitt lymphoma. This table comes from immunoSEQ multiplex PCR, and its TCRdb copy is limited to in-frame clones, with some not included. The sample lists about 4,000 clones, under 20% occurring once. Material for sequencing was tumor tissue. The receptors shown here come from a human donor with diffuse large B-cell lymphoma. Some clones in this sample may be carry-over from other donors' samples.

V is TRBV29-1 and J is TRBJ2-5; D might be TRBD1 (6 bases). Germline loops: CDR1 SQVTM, CDR2 ANQGSEA. The CDR3 contains 13 residues. V shed 4 bases and J shed 5 bases, with 14 bases lying between them. The CDR3 DNA is TGCAGCGTTGTGTCAGGGGTTGAGGAGACCCAGTACTTC. The encoded protein is CSVVSGVEETQYF.

This chain uses TRBV6-6 with TRBJ1-1; D not certain. CDR1 MNHNY and CDR2 SVGAGI come from the germline V gene (reference sequence). The CDR3 totals 13 residues. Trimming left V 2 bases short and J 0 bases short, with 4 bases between. The CDR3 DNA reads TGTGCCAGCAGTTACGGCATGAACACTGAAGCTTTCTTT. Encoded protein: CASSYGMNTEAFF.

This clone has only a few counts. V usage is TRBV2 and J usage is TRBJ2-3; D remains unclear. V shed 7 bases and J shed 4 bases, with 9 bases lying between them. The CDR3 has 12 residues. CDR1 SNHLY and CDR2 FYNNEI come from the germline V gene. Here the CDR3 DNA reads TGTGCCAGCACTCCTGGGGCAGATACGCAGTATTTT. Amino acids: CASTPGADTQYF.

This sequence joins TRBV7-3 and TRBJ2-3; no clear D gene. V was pared by 0 bases and J by 6 bases, with 7 bases between. Per the germline V gene, CDR1 is SGHTA and CDR2 is FQGTGA. This CDR3 spans 13 amino acids. The CDR3 region has the DNA TGTGCCAGCAGCTTAACCCCTCAGGATACGCAGTATTTT. It encodes CASSLTPQDTQYF.

The genes are TRBV7-3 and TRBJ1-2; weak D call: TRBD1 (6 bases). Trimming took off 5 bases at V and 4 bases at J, with 29 bases between the two ends. The germline V gene encodes CDR1 SGHTA and CDR2 FQGTGA. The CDR3 totals 19 residues. The CDR3 DNA follows: TGTGCCAGCAGCCGCCGGATTGGGGGGCCAACCGGGACGGTCTATGGCTACACCTTC. Its translation: CASSRRIGGPTGTVYGYTF.

The sample holds a few counts of this clone. The gene calls are TRBV4-1 and TRBJ2-2; TRBD2 agrees at 10 bases. Germline V gives CDR1 MGHRA, CDR2 YSYEKL. The CDR3 spans 18 residues. V dropped 3 bases and J dropped 2; count of bases not matched to a gene: 9. The chain's CDR3 is CASSHFPGLAVNTGELFF. DNA of the CDR3: TGCGCCAGCAGCCACTTTCCCGGACTAGCGGTTAACACCGGGGAGCTGTTTTTT.

V usage is TRBV28 and J usage is TRBJ1-5; 7 bases line up with TRBD1. The CDR3 sequence is 16 residues long. Germline V gene lookup returns CDR1 MDHEN and CDR2 SYDVKM. J gave up 3 bases and V 2 bases, and 7 bases lay outside the gene matches. The CDR3 DNA reads TGTGCCAGCAGTTTACATAGGGGGCAGAACAATCAGCCCCAGCATTTT. Amino acids: CASSLHRGQNNQPQHF. Full variable domain (remainder filled in from reference TRBV28 and TRBJ1-5): DVKVTQSSRYLVKRTGEKVFLECVQDMDHENMFWYRQDPGLGLRLIYFSYDVKMKEKGDIPEGYSVSREKKERFSLILESASTNQTSMYLCASSLHRGQNNQPQHFGDGTRLSIL.

The rearrangement uses TRBV14 and TRBJ1-2; D uncertain. The CDR3 covers 15 residues. The germline CDR1 and CDR2 sequences are SGHDN and FVKESK. Trimming shortened V by 0 bases and J by 8 bases, and 16 bases separated the two germline ends. The CDR3 nucleotides read TGTGCCAGCAGCCAAGACTCAGGACGGCCTGGAGGCTACACCTTC. Residues: CASSQDSGRPGGYTF.

The rearrangement uses TRBV6-5 and TRBJ1-2, with TRBD1 as a possible D gene (6 bases). Germline V gene sequence: CDR1 MNHEY, CDR2 SVGAGI. V was clipped by 6 bases and J by 5 bases, with 19 bases between them. The CDR3 has 15 amino acids. The CDR3 nucleotides read TGTGCCAGCAGACCCCACACGAATCAGGGGTATGGCTACACCTTC. As protein: CASRPHTNQGYGYTF.

The chain uses TRBV10-3 and TRBJ2-5; D is uncertain. CDR3 length: 12 amino acids. V lost 0 bases and J 9 bases, leaving 8 bases between the germline ends. Germline CDR1 reads ENHRY; CDR2 reads SYGVKD. CDR3 nucleotides: TGTGCCATCAGTGAGTCCGGCGCCGCCCAGTACTTC. It is translated as CAISESGAAQYF.

This clone was observed a few times. The J gene is TRBJ2-2, the V gene TRBV14; no reliable D call. V lost 0 bases and J lost 6, with 14 bases in between. Germline V gene lookup returns CDR1 SGHDN and CDR2 FVKESK. The CDR3 is made up of 16 amino acids. Written as DNA, the CDR3 is TGTGCCAGCAGCCAAGAGATGATAATTGGGGCCGGGGAGCTGTTTTTT. Translation: CASSQEMIIGAGELFF.

This clone has a handful of counts. The J gene is TRBJ1-1, the V gene TRBV5-1; tentatively, D is TRBD1 (5 bases). The V end was cut by 0 bases, the J end by 2 bases, with 11 bases between. The germline V gene encodes CDR1 SGHRS and CDR2 YFSETQ. The CDR3 sequence is 15 residues long. The chain's CDR3 is CASSLAGSSNTEAFF. The CDR3 DNA sequence: TGCGCCAGCAGCTTGGCAGGGAGTTCAAACACTGAAGCTTTCTTT.

V is TRBV6-5 and J is TRBJ1-2; TRBD1 matches at 10 bases. Germline-derived CDR1 and CDR2 are MNHEY and SVGAGI. V dropped 5 bases and J dropped 6; count of bases not matched to a gene: 6. The CDR3 has 14 residues. CDR3: CASSEPGTGDGYTF. CDR3 bases: TGTGCCAGCAGTGAACCCGGGACAGGGGATGGCTACACCTTC.

In its sample, this clone was seen a few times. The rearrangement joins TRBV15 to TRBJ1-1; TRBD1 is a possible D gene (6 bases). Per the germline V gene, CDR1 is LNHNV and CDR2 is YYDKDF (reference sequence). The germline V and J ends were trimmed by 3 bases and 5 bases, with 10 bases remaining between them. This CDR3 is built from 13 residues. The CDR3 here is CATSRDSETEAFF. The CDR3 nucleotides read TGTGCCACCAGCAGGGACAGCGAGACTGAAGCTTTCTTT.

The chain joins TRBV7-2 to TRBJ2-1; 7 positions match TRBD1. Germline V CDR1 and CDR2: SGHTA, FQGNSA. Trimming cost V 3 bases and J 4 bases; bases outside gene matches: 6. CDR3 length: 15 amino acids. CDR3 DNA sequence: TGTGCCAGCAGCTTGGGACAGAACTCGTACAATGAGCAGTTCTTC. This translates into CASSLGQNSYNEQFF.

CDR3 nucleotide sequence: TGTGCCACCAGCAGAGTAGGGGCAGGGGTCAATGGCTACACCTTC. It is translated as CATSRVGAGVNGYTF. The rearrangement links TRBV15 to TRBJ1-2, with D possibly matching TRBD1 (6 bases). CDR3 length equals 15 residues. CDR1 is LNHNV and CDR2 is YYDKDF in the germline V gene (reference sequence). Trimming stripped 1 base from V and 6 bases from J, with 15 bases between.

The chain couples TRBV6-6 to TRBJ2-1; the match to TRBD1 covers 7 bases. Germline V CDR1 and CDR2: MNHNY, SVGAGI (reference sequence). The CDR3 loop spans 15 amino acids. With 7 bases clipped from V and 5 bases from J, the junction kept 11 bases outside the gene matches. The CDR3: CASTDRDRYHNEQFF. The CDR3 DNA reads TGTGCCAGCACCGACCGGGACAGATACCACAATGAGCAGTTCTTC.

This clone was seen more than once but under ten times. The rearrangement uses TRBV15 and TRBJ1-3; 9 positions match TRBD1. With 2 bases clipped from V and 3 bases from J, the junction kept 5 bases outside the gene matches. Germline CDR1 and CDR2: LNHNV and YYDKDF (reference sequence). This CDR3 comprises 16 residues. DNA of the CDR3: TGTGCCACCAGCAGACCGGGACAGGGCCTTGGAAACACCATATATTTT. Translated, it gives CATSRPGQGLGNTIYF.

This clone was picked up a small number of times. V and J are TRBV4-3 and TRBJ2-5; no reliable D call. This CDR3 has 14 residues. The V end was cut by 0 bases, the J end by 3 bases, with 8 bases between. In germline, CDR1 is LGHNA, CDR2 YSLEER. The CDR3 DNA sequence: TGCGCCAGCAGCCAAGACGCCTACGAAGAGACCCAGTACTTC. This codes for CASSQDAYEETQYF.

The sample holds a few counts of this clone. The rearrangement joins TRBV5-1 to TRBJ2-7; D possibly uses TRBD1 or TRBD2 (5 bases each). The CDR3 is 13 residues long. Deletions cut 4 bases from V and 5 bases from J, with 13 bases between. Germline CDR1 SGHRS, CDR2 YFSETQ. The CDR3 DNA follows: TGCGCCAGCAGCACACCAGGGACCCACGAGCAGTACTTC. Residues: CASSTPGTHEQYF.

In its sample, this clone was seen a few times. This sequence joins TRBV19 and TRBJ1-5, with D possibly being TRBD1 (6 bases). Trimming took 4 bases from V and 5 from J, leaving 15 bases between them. The V gene's germline CDR1 is LNHDA and CDR2 SQIVND (reference sequence). The CDR3 sequence is 15 residues long. CDR3 loop: CASSNRVWRDQPQHF. CDR3 DNA: TGTGCCAGTAGTAACAGGGTATGGAGGGATCAGCCCCAGCATTTT.

In this sample, this clone is large (0.1 to 1%). The chain employs TRBV15 and TRBJ1-5; TRBD1 aligns across 7 bases. The V and J ends lost 5 bases and 2 bases, in that order; junction bases with no gene match: 6. Germline CDR1 and CDR2: LNHNV and YYDKDF (reference sequence). The length of the CDR3 is 15 residues. The CDR3 sequence: CATSPRQGGNQPQHF. The CDR3 region has the DNA TGTGCCACCAGCCCCCGACAGGGCGGCAATCAGCCCCAGCATTTT.

This clone was counted between two and nine times. This chain links TRBV7-2 with TRBJ2-7, with TRBD2 matching over 8 bases. The J segment lost 4 bases and the V segment lost 5 bases, leaving 10 bases of the junction unmatched. CDR1 and CDR2 (germline): SGHTA, FQGNSA. The CDR3 loop spans 15 amino acids. In nucleotides, the CDR3 is TGTGCCAGCAGCGTGGACGGGACTAGTTTTTACGAGCAGTACTTC. It specifies CASSVDGTSFYEQYF.

In this sample, this clone turned up a few times. The chain joins TRBV21-1 to TRBJ2-3. TRBV21-1 is shown as a pseudogene. This CDR3 region has 19 residues. CDR3 residues: CASSKQTRFPMRMTDTQYF. The CDR3 nucleotides read TGTGCCAGCAGCAAACAAACCAGGTTCCCGATGAGGATGACAGATACGCAGTATTTT.